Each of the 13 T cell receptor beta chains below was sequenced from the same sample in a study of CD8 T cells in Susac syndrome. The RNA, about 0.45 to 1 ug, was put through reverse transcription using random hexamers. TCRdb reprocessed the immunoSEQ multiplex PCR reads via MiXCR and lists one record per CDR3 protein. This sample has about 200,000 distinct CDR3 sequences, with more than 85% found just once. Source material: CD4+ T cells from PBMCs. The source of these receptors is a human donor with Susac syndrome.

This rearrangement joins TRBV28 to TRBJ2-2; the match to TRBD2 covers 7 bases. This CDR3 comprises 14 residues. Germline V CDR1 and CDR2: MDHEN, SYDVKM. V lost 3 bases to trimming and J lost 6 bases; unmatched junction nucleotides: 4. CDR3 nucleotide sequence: TGTGCCAGCAGTTTGGGCGGGAGCGCCGGGGAGCTGTTTTTT. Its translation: CASSLGGSAGELFF. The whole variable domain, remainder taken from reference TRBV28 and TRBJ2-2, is DVKVTQSSRYLVKRTGEKVFLECVQDMDHENMFWYRQDPGLGLRLIYFSYDVKMKEKGDIPEGYSVSREKKERFSLILESASTNQTSMYLCASSLGGSAGELFFGEGSRLTVL.

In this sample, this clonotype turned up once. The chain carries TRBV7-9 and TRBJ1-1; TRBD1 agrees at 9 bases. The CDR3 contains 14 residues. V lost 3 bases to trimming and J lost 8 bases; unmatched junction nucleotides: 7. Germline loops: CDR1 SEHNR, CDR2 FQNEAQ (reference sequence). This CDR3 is CASSFGQGLGEAFF. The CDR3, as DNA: TGTGCCAGCAGCTTCGGACAGGGGCTAGGAGAAGCTTTCTTT.

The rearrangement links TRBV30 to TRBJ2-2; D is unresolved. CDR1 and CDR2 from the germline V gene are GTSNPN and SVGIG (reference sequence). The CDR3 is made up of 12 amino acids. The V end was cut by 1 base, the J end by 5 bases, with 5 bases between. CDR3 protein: CAWSGRTGELFF. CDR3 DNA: TGTGCCTGGAGTGGGCGGACCGGGGAGCTGTTTTTT.

The CDR3 nucleotides read TGTGCCAGCACTACGACAGGGGGCTCCTACGAGCAGTACTTC. Protein: CASTTTGGSYEQYF. J is TRBJ2-7 and V is TRBV28, with 9 bases lining up with TRBD1. This CDR3 comprises 14 residues. V lost 7 bases, J lost 0 bases, and 4 bases stayed unmatched. The germline V gene encodes CDR1 MDHEN and CDR2 SYDVKM.

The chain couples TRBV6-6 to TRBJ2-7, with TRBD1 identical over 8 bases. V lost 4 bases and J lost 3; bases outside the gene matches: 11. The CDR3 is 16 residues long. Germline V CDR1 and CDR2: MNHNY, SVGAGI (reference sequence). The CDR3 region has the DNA TGTGCCAGCAGTTCGCTAGACGACAGGGGCCACTACGAGCAGTACTTC. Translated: CASSSLDDRGHYEQYF.

CDR3 loop: CSARGTGDGYTF. CDR3 bases: TGCAGTGCTAGAGGGACAGGGGATGGCTACACCTTC. The rearrangement uses TRBV20-1 and TRBJ1-2; 9 nucleotides agree with TRBD1. The CDR3 consists of 12 residues. Germline assignment: CDR1 DFQATT and CDR2 SNEGSKA (reference sequence). The V and J ends lost 1 base and 6 bases, in that order; junction bases with no gene match: 0.

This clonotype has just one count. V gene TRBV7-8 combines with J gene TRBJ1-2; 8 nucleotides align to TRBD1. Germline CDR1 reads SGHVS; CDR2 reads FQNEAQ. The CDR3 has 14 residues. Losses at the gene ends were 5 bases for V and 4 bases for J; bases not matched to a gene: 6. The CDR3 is CASSRDRNSYGYTF. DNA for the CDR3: TGTGCCAGCAGCCGGGACAGGAATTCCTATGGCTACACCTTC.

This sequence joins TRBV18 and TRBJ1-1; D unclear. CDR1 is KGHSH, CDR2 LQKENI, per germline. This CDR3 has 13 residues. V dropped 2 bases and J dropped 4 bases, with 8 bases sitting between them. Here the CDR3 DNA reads TGTGCCAGCTCACCAACTGGGATCACTGAAGCTTTCTTT. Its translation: CASSPTGITEAFF.

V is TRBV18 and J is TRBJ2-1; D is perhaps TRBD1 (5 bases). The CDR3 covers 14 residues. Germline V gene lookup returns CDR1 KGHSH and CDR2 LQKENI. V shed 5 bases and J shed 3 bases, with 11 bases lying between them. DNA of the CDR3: TGTGCCAGCTCAATTCGAGACAGCTACAATGAGCAGTTCTTC. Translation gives CASSIRDSYNEQFF.

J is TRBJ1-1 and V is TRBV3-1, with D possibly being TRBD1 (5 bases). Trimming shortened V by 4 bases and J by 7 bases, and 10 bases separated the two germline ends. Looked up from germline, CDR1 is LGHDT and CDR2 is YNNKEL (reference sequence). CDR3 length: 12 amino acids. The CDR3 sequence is CASSLRDYEAFF. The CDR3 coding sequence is TGTGCCAGCAGCCTCCGGGACTATGAAGCTTTCTTT.

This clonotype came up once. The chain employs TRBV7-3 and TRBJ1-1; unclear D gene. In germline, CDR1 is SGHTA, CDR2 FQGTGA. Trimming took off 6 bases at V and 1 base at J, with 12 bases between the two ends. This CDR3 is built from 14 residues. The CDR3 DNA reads TGTGCCAGCAGACGGGTTAAGGGGAACACTGAAGCTTTCTTT. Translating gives CASRRVKGNTEAFF.

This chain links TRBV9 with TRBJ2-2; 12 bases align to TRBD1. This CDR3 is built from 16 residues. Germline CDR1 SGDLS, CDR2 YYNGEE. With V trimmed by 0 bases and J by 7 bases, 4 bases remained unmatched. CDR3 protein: CASSVGDRGRNGELFF. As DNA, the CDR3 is TGTGCCAGCAGCGTAGGGGACAGGGGGCGGAACGGGGAGCTGTTTTTT.

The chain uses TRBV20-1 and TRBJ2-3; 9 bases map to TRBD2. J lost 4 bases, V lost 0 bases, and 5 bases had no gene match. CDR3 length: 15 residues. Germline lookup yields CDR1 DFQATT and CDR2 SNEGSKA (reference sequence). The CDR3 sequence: CSARDIAGVADTQYF. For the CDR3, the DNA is TGCAGTGCTAGAGATATAGCGGGAGTGGCAGATACGCAGTATTTT.